The subject of this entry is one T cell receptor beta chain. What it binds is unknown. This CDR3 has 16 residues. V lost 1 base to trimming and J lost 6 bases; unmatched junction nucleotides: 6. Germline CDR1 reads SGDLS; CDR2 reads YYNGEE. This record belongs to a study of cytomegalovirus exposure and HLA in healthy donors. Whole-study results and caveats: Specific recognition of CMV antigens was confirmed in vitro for a few chains (all CMV-associated). Cytomegalovirus-associated TCR beta chains were listed, numbering 150 to 200. One later analysis, an examination of the 120 or so validation repertoires, found that first-cohort TCR clusters tended to co-occur in them. Reports described diagnosis of cytomegalovirus status by the classifier as highly specific and sensitive.

Measured with immunoSEQ multiplex PCR; TCRdb has only the in-frame clones, and not every one. The top ten hold 1.6% of the sample, which has roughly 86,000 clones, about 95% seen once. J is TRBJ2-1 and V is TRBV9; 11 bases agree with TRBD1. Sequencing was performed on PBMCs. The TCR was taken from a man younger than 30 in good health and CMV-seropositive. CDR3 protein: CASSVRGTGGGNEQFF. The DNA for the CDR3 is TGTGCCAGCAGCGTAAGGGGGACAGGGGGTGGCAATGAGCAGTTCTTC.